The 31 T cell receptor beta chains presented below share a single source sample, sequenced in a study of siplizumab effects on memory and regulatory T cells. Data came from immunoSEQ multiplex PCR; TCRdb stores just in-frame clones and leaves some out. This sample has about 69,000 clones, with over 80% found just once. The sample was Tregs sorted from blood. The receptor source for this set is a human donor in good health.

This rearrangement joins TRBV6-1 to TRBJ1-6, with 7 bases that match TRBD1. The CDR3 has 14 residues. Germline V CDR1 and CDR2: MNHNS, SASEGT. Trimming removed 5 bases from V and 9 bases from J; junction bases left unmatched: 7. CDR3 DNA sequence: TGTGCCAGCAGTCCTGACAGGGTCGGTTCACCCCTCCACTTT. Translation gives CASSPDRVGSPLHF.

The chain employs TRBV7-2 and TRBJ2-3; weak D call: TRBD2 (5 bases). The CDR3 covers 17 residues. Trimming removed 2 bases from V and 2 bases from J, with 17 bases in between. The germline V gene has CDR1 SGHTA and CDR2 FQGNSA. The CDR3 nucleotides are TGTGCCAGCAGCTTATACTATCTCGCGGGTCCCACAGATACGCAGTATTTT. Its translation is CASSLYYLAGPTDTQYF.

The J gene is TRBJ2-5, the V gene TRBV19, with TRBD2 matching 8 bases. The length of the CDR3 is 14 residues. Trimming took 3 bases from V and 4 from J; bases not matched to a gene: 4. Germline loops: CDR1 LNHDA, CDR2 SQIVND (reference sequence). The CDR3 spells CASSMGLAGETQYF. The CDR3 region has the DNA TGTGCCAGTAGTATGGGTCTAGCGGGAGAGACCCAGTACTTC.

This chain links TRBV27 with TRBJ1-6; 9 bases are a match to TRBD1. The CDR3 spans 22 residues. The J segment lost 1 base and the V segment lost 3 bases, leaving 19 bases of the junction unmatched. Per germline, CDR1 MNHEY and CDR2 SMNVEV (reference sequence). DNA for the CDR3: TGTGCCAGCAGTTTTCCCTCCCTCCCGGGACAGGGACGTGGATCCTATAATTCACCCCTCCACTTT. It yields the protein CASSFPSLPGQGRGSYNSPLHF.

The V call is TRBV16, the J call TRBJ1-1; 9 bases line up with TRBD1. The CDR3 runs 13 residues. With 4 bases clipped from V and 8 bases from J, the junction kept 5 bases outside the gene matches. In germline, CDR1 is KGHSY, CDR2 FQNENV. This CDR3 reads CASSRQGVGEAFF. The CDR3 DNA sequence: TGTGCCAGCAGCCGACAGGGGGTAGGGGAAGCTTTCTTT.

V is TRBV11-3 and J is TRBJ2-3; a possible D gene is TRBD2 (6 bases). V shed 6 bases and J shed 5 bases, with 18 bases lying between them. CDR1 and CDR2 from the germline V gene are SGHNT and YENEEA. The CDR3 extends over 15 amino acids. The CDR3 DNA reads as TGTGCCAGCAGTCCTAGGGCGGGATTCGGAGATACGCAGTATTTT. Translated, it gives CASSPRAGFGDTQYF.

V usage is TRBV5-1 and J usage is TRBJ2-1; TRBD1 agrees at 9 bases. Unmatched junction bases numbered 15, after V lost 4 bases and J lost 7 bases. CDR1 and CDR2 (germline): SGHRS, YFSETQ. The CDR3 covers 17 residues. The CDR3 loop is CASSGNSGTGFGNEQFF. Here the CDR3 DNA reads TGCGCCAGCAGCGGGAACTCCGGGACAGGGTTTGGGAATGAGCAGTTCTTC.

The CDR3 nucleotides are TGTGCCAGTAGTTTTAGGGTACGAACTGAAGCTTTCTTT. Translating it yields CASSFRVRTEAFF. The chain employs TRBV19 and TRBJ1-1; D uncertain. This CDR3 is built from 13 residues. V was shortened by 5 bases and J by 5 bases, with 12 bases between the two germline ends. Germline V gene lookup returns CDR1 LNHDA and CDR2 SQIVND (reference sequence).

The chain links TRBV30 to TRBJ1-3, with D perhaps matching TRBD1 (5 bases). The CDR3 is 15 residues long. V was cut by 2 bases and J by 0 bases, with 11 bases left in between. CDR1 and CDR2 (germline): GTSNPN, SVGIG (reference sequence). CDR3 sequence: CAWSSDGGSGNTIYF. In DNA, the CDR3 is TGTGCCTGGAGTTCGGACGGGGGCTCTGGAAACACCATATATTTT.

This chain uses TRBV7-3 with TRBJ2-1, with 10 bases aligning to TRBD2. Germline V gives CDR1 SGHTA, CDR2 FQGTGA. V shed 6 bases and J 0 bases; nucleotides not matched to a gene: 5. CDR3 length equals 16 residues. The CDR3 sequence is CASSFTSGASYNEQFF. Written as DNA, the CDR3 is TGTGCCAGCAGTTTTACTAGCGGGGCCTCCTACAATGAGCAGTTCTTC.

The V call is TRBV5-1, the J call TRBJ1-1; a weak D match, TRBD1 (5 bases). The ends were cut back, 4 bases at V and 4 bases at J, with 23 bases in the middle. The CDR3 consists of 17 residues. CDR1 is SGHRS, CDR2 YFSETQ, per germline. The CDR3 sequence: CASSLGRSGNNLTEAFF. DNA for the CDR3: TGCGCCAGCAGCCTGGGGCGGTCAGGGAATAACCTCACTGAAGCTTTCTTT.

The V gene is TRBV30, the J gene TRBJ1-1; D not certain. CDR1 is GTSNPN, CDR2 SVGIG, per germline (reference sequence). The ends were cut back, 3 bases at V and 11 bases at J, with 16 bases in the middle. The length of the CDR3 is 12 residues. The DNA for the CDR3 is TGTGCCTGGAGCAGCTTCCTGGGGTTGGCTTTCTTT. Its translation: CAWSSFLGLAFF.

J is TRBJ1-4 and V is TRBV11-2, with 12 bases aligning to TRBD1. Losses at the gene ends were 0 bases for V and 7 bases for J; bases not matched to a gene: 12. The germline gives CDR1 SGHAT, CDR2 FQNNGV. The CDR3 runs 19 residues. The CDR3 is CASSLDHRDRGLFAEKLFF. CDR3 in DNA: TGTGCCAGCAGCTTAGACCACCGGGACAGGGGGCTTTTTGCTGAAAAACTGTTTTTT.

The chain has TRBV7-8 and TRBJ2-7; no clear D. V dropped 5 bases and J dropped 5 bases, with 13 bases sitting between them. The CDR3 is 13 residues long. Looked up from germline, CDR1 is SGHVS and CDR2 is FQNEAQ. The CDR3 DNA reads as TGTGCCAGCAGCCAGTGGACGAGAGACGAGCAGTACTTC. Its translation: CASSQWTRDEQYF.

This clone occurred once. J is TRBJ2-2 and V is TRBV27, with TRBD2 matching over 10 bases. This CDR3 is built from 18 residues. Looked up from germline, CDR1 is MNHEY and CDR2 is SMNVEV (reference sequence). Unmatched junction bases numbered 16, after V lost 8 bases and J lost 4 bases. The CDR3 sequence: CASGTLWGGLASTGELFF. Here the CDR3 DNA reads TGTGCCAGCGGAACTTTATGGGGGGGACTAGCGAGCACCGGGGAGCTGTTTTTT.

The chain has TRBV18 and TRBJ2-3; 8 bases line up with TRBD1. This CDR3 is built from 13 residues. Germline values: CDR1 KGHSH, CDR2 LQKENI. V shed 2 bases, J shed 6 bases, and the junction held 1 base outside the gene matches. CDR3 sequence: CASSPNRGDTQYF. The CDR3, as DNA: TGTGCCAGCTCACCAAACAGGGGGGATACGCAGTATTTT.

The gene calls are TRBV10-3 and TRBJ1-6; TRBD1 matches 7 bases. V was clipped by 6 bases and J by 0 bases; unmatched bases: 8. CDR3 length: 17 residues. Germline values: CDR1 ENHRY, CDR2 SYGVKD. In DNA, the CDR3 is TGTGCCATCAGCGGGATACAGGGGAGCTCCTATAATTCACCCCTCCACTTT. As protein: CAISGIQGSSYNSPLHF.

The chain joins TRBV12-2 to TRBJ1-5; the D call TRBD1 from the table was never checked on the DNA. TRBV12-2 counts as a pseudogene. This CDR3 spans 17 amino acids. As DNA, the CDR3 is TGTGCAAGTCGCCCCCGGGACAGGGCACCCCTTCGGCAGCCCCAGCATTTT. This sequence encodes CASRPRDRAPLRQPQHF.

The chain is built from TRBV14 and TRBJ1-2; D is possibly TRBD1 (5 bases). V lost 0 bases, J lost 5 bases, and 10 bases lay in between. From germline, CDR1 is SGHDN and CDR2 FVKESK. The CDR3 covers 14 residues. Here the CDR3 reads CASSQDQGGYGYTF. CDR3 DNA: TGTGCCAGCAGCCAAGATCAGGGCGGGTATGGCTACACCTTC.

The DNA of the CDR3 is TGTGCCAGCAGCCCCGCGGGGAGGGACTCTGTAGAGCAGTACTTC. It encodes CASSPAGRDSVEQYF. V gene TRBV2 combines with J gene TRBJ2-7, with TRBD2 identical over 7 bases. The V gene end was trimmed by 6 bases and the J gene end by 7 bases; junction bases not matched to a gene: 15. CDR3 size: 15 residues. Germline V gives CDR1 SNHLY, CDR2 FYNNEI.

This clone showed up just once. The chain carries TRBV27 and TRBJ2-1; 11 positions match TRBD2. The CDR3 extends over 14 amino acids. Per germline, CDR1 MNHEY and CDR2 SMNVEV (reference sequence). J was trimmed by 4 bases and V by 5 bases; bases with no gene match: 1. CDR3 amino acids: CASSPSGRYNEQFF. Here the CDR3 DNA reads TGTGCCAGCAGTCCTAGCGGGAGGTACAATGAGCAGTTCTTC.

J is TRBJ1-6 and V is TRBV5-4; D unresolved. Germline CDR1 and CDR2: SGHNT and YYREEE (reference sequence). The CDR3 has 14 amino acids. The V end was cut by 2 bases, the J end by 6 bases, with 9 bases between. The CDR3 DNA reads TGTGCCAGCAGCTTTAGACGAGTTAATTCACCCCTCCACTTT. Its protein is CASSFRRVNSPLHF.

The chain links TRBV28 to TRBJ2-5, with no clear D. Germline V gene sequence: CDR1 MDHEN, CDR2 SYDVKM. Trimming cost V 2 bases and J 5 bases, with 3 bases left between them. The CDR3 runs 11 residues. The CDR3 region has the DNA TGTGCCAGCAGTTTAGCGGAGACCCAGTACTTC. Protein product: CASSLAETQYF.

V and J are TRBV6-5 and TRBJ2-5, with D unresolved. This CDR3 has 14 amino acids. V was pared by 6 bases and J by 0 bases, with 11 bases between. Per the germline V gene, CDR1 is MNHEY and CDR2 is SVGAGI. CDR3 in DNA: TGTGCCAGCAGGACCAAGACAAACCAAGAGACCCAGTACTTC. Its translation is CASRTKTNQETQYF.

The chain uses TRBV5-1 and TRBJ2-2; D call uncertain. There are 15 residues in the CDR3. CDR1 and CDR2 from the germline V gene are SGHRS and YFSETQ. V shed 5 bases and J shed 0 bases, with 11 bases lying between them. The CDR3 protein is CASSRTDSNTGELFF. For the CDR3, the DNA is TGCGCCAGCAGTAGGACGGATTCGAACACCGGGGAGCTGTTTTTT.

The chain combines TRBV29-1 with TRBJ2-7; unclear D gene. This CDR3 is built from 11 residues. Germline assignment: CDR1 SQVTM and CDR2 ANQGSEA. V lost 7 bases and J 3 bases, leaving 10 bases between the germline ends. DNA of the CDR3: TGCAGCGCTGTTGGGGTCTACGAGCAGTACTTC. The encoded protein is CSAVGVYEQYF.

The genes are TRBV7-6 and TRBJ2-5; D remains ambiguous. The CDR3 covers 11 residues. Per the germline V gene, CDR1 is SGHVS and CDR2 is FNYEAQ. The V end lost 5 bases, the J end lost 2 bases, and 3 bases lay between the germline ends. CDR3 region: CASSPQETQYF. The CDR3 DNA follows: TGTGCCAGCAGCCCACAAGAGACCCAGTACTTC.

The chain recombines TRBV27 with TRBJ2-7; a weak D match, TRBD1 (6 bases). Germline V gene sequence: CDR1 MNHEY, CDR2 SMNVEV (reference sequence). This CDR3 is built from 14 residues. Trimming left V 5 bases short and J 2 bases short, with 13 bases between. CDR3 protein: CASSPRRGTYEQYF. In DNA form, the CDR3 reads TGTGCCAGCAGTCCCCGAAGGGGGACCTACGAGCAGTACTTC.

This clone was found once. The J gene is TRBJ2-7, the V gene TRBV28; tentative D call: TRBD1 (5 bases). From germline, CDR1 is MDHEN and CDR2 SYDVKM. V shed 7 bases and J shed 6 bases, with 10 bases lying between them. This CDR3 is built from 11 residues. The CDR3 coding sequence is TGTGCCAGCATCGGTAGGGGCGAGCAGTACTTC. Its protein is CASIGRGEQYF.

V is TRBV29-1 and J is TRBJ2-5; TRBD1 matches 8 bases. Germline CDR1 is SQVTM and CDR2 is ANQGSEA. The length of the CDR3 is 15 residues. The ends lost 7 bases at V and 3 bases at J; junction bases unmatched: 13. The chain's CDR3 is CSAHANTGGKETQYF. CDR3 nucleotide sequence: TGCAGCGCTCACGCTAATACAGGGGGGAAAGAGACCCAGTACTTC.

In its sample, this clone was seen a few times. The J gene is TRBJ1-5, the V gene TRBV19; D is undetermined. Between the trimmed V and J ends, which lost 9 bases and 2 bases, there was a span of 14 bases. The germline V gene encodes CDR1 LNHDA and CDR2 SQIVND (reference sequence). The CDR3 sequence is 14 residues long. The CDR3 sequence: CASQNLDGNQPQHF. The CDR3 nucleotides are TGTGCCAGCCAGAATCTGGACGGCAATCAGCCCCAGCATTTT.